One and the same sample provided the 25 T cell receptor beta chains below, sequenced in a study of blood T cell repertoires in COVID-19 (dated by TCRdb to about 2020). Library preparation was by the immunoSEQ multiplex PCR assay. In TCRdb, the immuneACCESS table is reduced to in-frame sequences with V and J assigned. These tables do not hold every clone; where another copy was compared, an unresolved V gene accounts for under half, and the others remain unexplained. Present in this sample are tens of thousands of clones, around 87% of which were seen just once. Jointly, the top ten make up 15% of the sample. Material: peripheral blood. These receptors originate from a male donor with acute or convalescent COVID-19.

The V gene is TRBV2, the J gene TRBJ2-7, with 7 bases fitting TRBD1. Germline lookup yields CDR1 SNHLY and CDR2 FYNNEI. Trimming removed 6 bases from V and 5 bases from J; junction bases left unmatched: 13. The CDR3 extends over 15 amino acids. CDR3 sequence reads: CASSLQGPGVDEQYF. The CDR3 bases are TGTGCCAGCAGCCTACAGGGGCCCGGGGTAGACGAGCAGTACTTC.

The DNA for the CDR3 is TGCGCCAGCAGCCTGTGGACAGGGGAGGACTATGGCTACACCTTC. Its protein product is CASSLWTGEDYGYTF. V and J are TRBV5-1 and TRBJ1-2; 9 bases line up with TRBD1. Germline V gives CDR1 SGHRS, CDR2 YFSETQ. This CDR3 comprises 15 residues. V shed 4 bases, J shed 3 bases, and the junction held 7 bases outside the gene matches.

V and J are TRBV30 and TRBJ2-2, with a weak D call TRBD2 (7 bases). Germline V gene lookup returns CDR1 GTSNPN and CDR2 SVGIG (reference sequence). CDR3 size: 17 residues. V was trimmed by 2 bases and J by 3 bases, leaving 19 bases between them. The CDR3 reads CAWSRARTGRDTGELFF. In DNA, the CDR3 is TGTGCCTGGAGTCGCGCTCGAACAGGGAGGGACACCGGGGAGCTGTTTTTT.

The chain uses TRBV5-1 and TRBJ2-7; 9 bases match TRBD2. The germline V gene encodes CDR1 SGHRS and CDR2 YFSETQ. The ends lost 0 bases at V and 6 bases at J; junction bases unmatched: 7. The length of the CDR3 is 15 residues. As DNA, the CDR3 is TGCGCCAGCAGCTTGGCCTCTAGCGGGGATGGCGAGCAGTACTTC. Translating it yields CASSLASSGDGEQYF.

This chain connects TRBV11-2 to TRBJ1-6; tentatively, D is TRBD1 (5 bases). V was clipped by 5 bases and J by 7 bases, with 12 bases between them. The CDR3 loop spans 14 amino acids. In germline, CDR1 is SGHAT, CDR2 FQNNGV. For the CDR3, the DNA is TGTGCCAGCAGCCCCGGATACAGGAATTCACCCCTCCACTTT. Amino acids: CASSPGYRNSPLHF.

The J gene is TRBJ1-5, the V gene TRBV28; the D gene is possibly TRBD1 (6 bases). V was shortened by 4 bases and J by 0 bases, with 13 bases between the two germline ends. Germline V gene data show CDR1 as MDHEN and CDR2 as SYDVKM. This CDR3 contains 16 residues. DNA of the CDR3: TGTGCCAGCAGTTATGCGGGGGGCGGTAGCAATCAGCCCCAGCATTTT. It encodes CASSYAGGGSNQPQHF.

This clone turned up a few times. The chain recombines TRBV28 with TRBJ1-2; maybe TRBD1 (5 bases). This CDR3 region has 16 residues. The V gene lost 3 bases and the J gene lost 2 bases, with 16 bases spanning the gap. CDR1 is MDHEN, CDR2 SYDVKM, per germline. CDR3 sequence (DNA): TGTGCCAGCAGTTTGGGCGGGACTCCGGGCAACTATGGCTACACCTTC. This codes for CASSLGGTPGNYGYTF.

Regarding this clone: Other DNA sequences in the same sample also yield this CDR3. V is TRBV5-4 and J is TRBJ2-1; D gene ambiguous. CDR1 is SGHNT and CDR2 is YYREEE in the germline V gene (reference sequence). Trimming left V 4 bases short and J 0 bases short, with 11 bases between. The CDR3 spans 15 residues. CDR3 nucleotide sequence: TGTGCCAGCAGCCCAGGCTCCAGCTCCTACAATGAGCAGTTCTTC. Protein: CASSPGSSSYNEQFF. Looking up the rest from reference TRBV5-4 and TRBJ2-1 gives the full variable domain: ETGVTQSPTHLIKTRGQQVTLRCSSQSGHNTVSWYQQALGQGPQFIFQYYREEENGRGNFPPRFSGLQFPNYSSELNVNALELDDSALYLCASSPGSSSYNEQFFGPGTRLTVL.

The chain combines TRBV10-1 with TRBJ2-7; D is uncertain. Per the germline V gene, CDR1 is WNHNN and CDR2 is SYGVQD (reference sequence). V lost 2 bases to trimming and J lost 3 bases, with 14 bases between them. The CDR3 spans 15 residues. The CDR3 sequence is CASSEDHSNCYEQYF. The DNA of the CDR3 is TGCGCCAGCAGTGAGGATCATTCCAACTGCTACGAGCAGTACTTC.

V gene TRBV2 combines with J gene TRBJ1-2; 11 nucleotides line up with TRBD1. V shed 6 bases and J 7 bases; nucleotides not matched to a gene: 4. The CDR3 is 13 amino acids. CDR1 and CDR2 (germline): SNHLY, FYNNEI. The DNA for the CDR3 is TGTGCCAGCAGGGGGACAGGGGGACGTGGCTACACCTTC. This sequence encodes CASRGTGGRGYTF.

The chain employs TRBV9 and TRBJ2-1; 12 bases align to TRBD2. The CDR3 length is 18 residues. The germline V gene encodes CDR1 SGDLS and CDR2 YYNGEE. Trimming cost V 2 bases and J 6 bases; bases outside gene matches: 12. CDR3 amino acids: CASSVTSGGTSNGNEQFF. Here the CDR3 DNA reads TGTGCCAGCAGCGTCACTAGCGGGGGGACGTCTAACGGCAATGAGCAGTTCTTC.

CDR3 protein: CAISESVGTDTQYF. The DNA of the CDR3 is TGTGCCATCAGTGAGTCTGTAGGCACAGATACGCAGTATTTT. This chain links TRBV10-3 with TRBJ2-3; the D is unclear. The V gene's germline CDR1 is ENHRY and CDR2 SYGVKD. The CDR3 is made up of 14 amino acids. The ends were cut back, 0 bases at V and 1 base at J, with 5 bases in the middle.

Written as DNA, the CDR3 is TGCGCCAGCAGCCTTACCCCGGGACAGGGCCACATTCAGTACTTC. The encoded protein is CASSLTPGQGHIQYF. V and J are TRBV4-1 and TRBJ2-4; 9 nucleotides line up with TRBD1. Germline lookup yields CDR1 MGHRA and CDR2 YSYEKL. This CDR3 region has 15 residues. Trimming took 4 bases from V and 8 from J; bases not matched to a gene: 9.

The CDR3, as DNA: TGTGCTAGTGCCACCCTCGCGGGGACGCCCCAGCATTTT. Its protein is CASATLAGTPQHF. V gene TRBV12-5 combines with J gene TRBJ1-5; tentatively, D is TRBD1 (5 bases). Per the germline V gene, CDR1 is LGHNT and CDR2 is FRNRAP. This CDR3 contains 13 residues. Trimming shortened V by 7 bases and J by 9 bases, and 16 bases separated the two germline ends.

The chain combines TRBV19 with TRBJ1-2, with 7 bases aligning to TRBD1. This CDR3 has 14 residues. Looked up from germline, CDR1 is LNHDA and CDR2 is SQIVND (reference sequence). J was trimmed by 1 base and V by 6 bases; bases with no gene match: 5. The CDR3 loop is CASSPGTDNYGYTF. CDR3 bases: TGTGCCAGTAGCCCCGGGACAGATAACTATGGCTACACCTTC.

The chain couples TRBV9 to TRBJ2-7; TRBD1 aligns across 9 bases. The CDR3 is made up of 16 amino acids. V lost 2 bases, J lost 3 bases, and 9 bases stayed unmatched. Germline CDR1 SGDLS, CDR2 YYNGEE. The CDR3 reads CASSVESGTGYYEQYF. CDR3 coding DNA: TGTGCCAGCAGCGTCGAATCCGGGACAGGGTACTACGAGCAGTACTTC.

V gene TRBV7-9 combines with J gene TRBJ1-5; D unclear. V gave up 1 base and J gave up 1 base, with 5 bases separating them. CDR3 length: 14 residues. Germline CDR1 reads SEHNR; CDR2 reads FQNEAQ (reference sequence). CDR3 amino acids: CASSLGRSNQPQHF. CDR3 nucleotide sequence: TGTGCCAGCAGCTTAGGGCGGAGCAATCAGCCCCAGCATTTT.

The genes are TRBV14 and TRBJ1-2; D possibly corresponds to TRBD1 (6 bases). V lost 7 bases, J lost 2 bases, and 17 bases lay in between. Germline V lookup: CDR1 SGHDN, CDR2 FVKESK. This CDR3 region has 15 residues. CDR3 DNA sequence: TGTGCCAGCACCCCGGGGGGCAGTCTCAACTATGGCTACACCTTC. Its protein is CASTPGGSLNYGYTF.

The V call is TRBV18, the J call TRBJ1-2; TRBD1 might be the D (5 bases). The germline gives CDR1 KGHSH, CDR2 LQKENI. V lost 2 bases and J 6 bases, leaving 13 bases between the germline ends. This CDR3 contains 14 residues. The CDR3 here is CASSPNGREDGYTF. The CDR3 nucleotides read TGTGCCAGCTCACCAAACGGCAGGGAGGATGGCTACACCTTC.

The chain combines TRBV5-1 with TRBJ2-2; 8 nucleotides agree with TRBD1. CDR1 SGHRS and CDR2 YFSETQ come from the germline V gene. J lost 4 bases, V lost 3 bases, and 5 bases had no gene match. CDR3 length: 15 residues. Here the CDR3 DNA reads TGCGCCAGCAGCTCCGGGACAGGAGGCACCGGGGAGCTGTTTTTT. Translation gives CASSSGTGGTGELFF.

The chain combines TRBV30 with TRBJ2-7; D gene uncertain. The CDR3 length is 13 residues. Germline V gene sequence: CDR1 GTSNPN, CDR2 SVGIG (reference sequence). V lost 2 bases and J lost 4, with 12 bases in between. CDR3 residues: CAWSLSTGYEQYF. CDR3 bases: TGTGCCTGGAGTCTGTCCACGGGTTACGAGCAGTACTTC.

The chain combines TRBV3-1 (or the pseudogene TRBV3-2) with TRBJ1-1; no firm D call. This CDR3 is built from 13 residues. Germline assignment: CDR1 LGHDT and CDR2 YNNKEL (reference sequence). The V gene lost 3 bases and the J gene lost 6 bases, with 11 bases spanning the gap. The CDR3 bases are TGTGCCAGCAGCCAGCCGGGAGGGCCTGAAGCTTTCTTT. This encodes CASSQPGGPEAFF.

This sequence joins TRBV19 and TRBJ2-1; the D is unclear. CDR3 length: 14 amino acids. V gave up 9 bases and J gave up 1 base, with 13 bases separating them. Germline loops: CDR1 LNHDA, CDR2 SQIVND (reference sequence). The CDR3 nucleotides are TGTGCCAGCAACCTAGTTGGGTCCTACAATGAGCAGTTCTTC. Translating it yields CASNLVGSYNEQFF.

The chain uses TRBV6-5 and TRBJ1-1, with TRBD1 as a possible D gene (5 bases). Between the trimmed V and J ends, which lost 10 bases and 2 bases, there was a span of 8 bases. The CDR3 contains 11 residues. Germline-derived CDR1 and CDR2 are MNHEY and SVGAGI. CDR3 nucleotide sequence: TGTGCCACACAGGTAAACACTGAAGCTTTCTTT. As protein: CATQVNTEAFF.

The rearrangement uses TRBV2 and TRBJ1-5; 9 nucleotides align to TRBD1. J was trimmed by 5 bases and V by 6 bases; bases with no gene match: 11. Germline V gene sequence: CDR1 SNHLY, CDR2 FYNNEI. This CDR3 spans 16 amino acids. The CDR3 is CASSVPGTGTHQPQHF. CDR3 nucleotide sequence: TGTGCCAGCAGCGTTCCCGGGACAGGGACGCATCAGCCCCAGCATTTT.